This T cell receptor beta chain is drawn from a study of T cell repertoires in cytomegalovirus infection. Turning to the study itself: The study used recently identified HLA-C-restricted and well-studied HLA-B-restricted CMV epitopes. TCR beta signatures that were public indicated CMV infection and matching HLA type.

TCRdb processed the reads anew with MiXCR; each CDR3 protein has one entry. Of roughly 310,000 distinct CDR3 sequences listed, just under 30% are singletons. The CDR3 sequence is 16 residues long. Losses at the gene ends were 6 bases for V and 2 bases for J; bases not matched to a gene: 8. Germline V lookup: CDR1 SGHAT, CDR2 FQNNGV. A word on this clonotype: Its specificity is not known.

Overall study results and limits: Dominating the ex vivo response were TCR beta clonotypes that were CMV-specific and HLA-C-restricted.

This TCR derives from a human donor in good health (CMV status not recorded). Some clones in this sample may be carry-over from other donors' samples. Source: cultured PBMCs, taken from culture after CMV antigen stimulation. The chain is built from TRBV11-2 and TRBJ2-1; TRBD2 agrees at 9 bases. The chain's CDR3 is CASRTSGRTAYNEQFF. The CDR3 DNA sequence: TGTGCCAGCAGAACGAGCGGGAGGACCGCCTACAATGAGCAGTTCTTC.